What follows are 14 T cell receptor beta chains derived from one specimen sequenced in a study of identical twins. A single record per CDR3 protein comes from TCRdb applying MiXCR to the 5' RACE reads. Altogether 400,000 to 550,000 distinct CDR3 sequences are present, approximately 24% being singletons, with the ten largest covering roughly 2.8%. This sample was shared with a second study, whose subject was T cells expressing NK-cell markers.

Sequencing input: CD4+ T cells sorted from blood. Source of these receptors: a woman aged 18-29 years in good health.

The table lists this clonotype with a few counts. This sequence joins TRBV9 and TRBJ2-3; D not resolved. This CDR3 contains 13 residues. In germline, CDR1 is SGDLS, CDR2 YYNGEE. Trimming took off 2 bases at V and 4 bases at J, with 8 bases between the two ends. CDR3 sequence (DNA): TGTGCCAGCAGCGTCGAAGTGGCAGATACGCAGTATTTT. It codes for CASSVEVADTQYF.

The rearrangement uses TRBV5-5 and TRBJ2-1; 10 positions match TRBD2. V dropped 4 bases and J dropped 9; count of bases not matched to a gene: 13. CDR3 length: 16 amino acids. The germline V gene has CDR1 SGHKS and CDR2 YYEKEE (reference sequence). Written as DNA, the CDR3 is TGTGCCAGCAGCCCCCTGAGCGGGGGGGCTCCCGCTGAGCAGTTCTTC. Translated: CASSPLSGGAPAEQFF.

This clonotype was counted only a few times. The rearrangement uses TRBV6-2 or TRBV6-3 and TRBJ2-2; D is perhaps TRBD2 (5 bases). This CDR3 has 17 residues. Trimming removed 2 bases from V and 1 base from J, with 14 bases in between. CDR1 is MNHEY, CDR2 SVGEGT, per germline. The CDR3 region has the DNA TGTGCCAGCAGTTACCCGAGAGGGTATGGGAACACCGGGGAGCTGTTTTTT. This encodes CASSYPRGYGNTGELFF.

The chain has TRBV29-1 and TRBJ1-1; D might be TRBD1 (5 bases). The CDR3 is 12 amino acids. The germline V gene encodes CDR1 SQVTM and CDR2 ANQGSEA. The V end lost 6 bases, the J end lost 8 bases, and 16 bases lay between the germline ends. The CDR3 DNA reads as TGCAGCGTCATTCCCGAGGGGAGCGAAGCTTTCTTT. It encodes CSVIPEGSEAFF. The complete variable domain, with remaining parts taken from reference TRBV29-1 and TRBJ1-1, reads SAVISQKPSRDICQRGTSLTIQCQVDSQVTMMFWYRQQPGQSLTLIATANQGSEATYESGFVIDKFPISRPNLTFSTLTVSNMSPEDSSIYLCSVIPEGSEAFFGQGTRLTVV.

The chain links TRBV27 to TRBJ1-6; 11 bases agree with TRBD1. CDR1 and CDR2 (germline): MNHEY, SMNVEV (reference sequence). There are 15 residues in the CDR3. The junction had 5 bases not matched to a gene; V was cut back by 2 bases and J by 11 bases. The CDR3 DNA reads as TGTGCCAGCAGTTTAGGACAGGGGGCTAGGGCACCCCTCCACTTT. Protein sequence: CASSLGQGARAPLHF.

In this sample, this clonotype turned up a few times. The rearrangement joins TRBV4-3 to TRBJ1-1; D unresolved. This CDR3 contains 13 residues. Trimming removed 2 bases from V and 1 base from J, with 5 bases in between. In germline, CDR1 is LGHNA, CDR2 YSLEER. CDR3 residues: CASSQTPNTEAFF. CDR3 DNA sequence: TGCGCCAGCAGCCAAACACCGAACACTGAAGCTTTCTTT.

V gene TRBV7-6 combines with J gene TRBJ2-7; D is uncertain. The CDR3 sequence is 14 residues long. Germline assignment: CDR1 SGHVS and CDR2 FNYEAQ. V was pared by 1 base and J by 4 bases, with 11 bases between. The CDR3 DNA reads TGTGCCAGCAGCTTAGGGACGGTAGGGTACGAGCAGTACTTC. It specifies CASSLGTVGYEQYF.

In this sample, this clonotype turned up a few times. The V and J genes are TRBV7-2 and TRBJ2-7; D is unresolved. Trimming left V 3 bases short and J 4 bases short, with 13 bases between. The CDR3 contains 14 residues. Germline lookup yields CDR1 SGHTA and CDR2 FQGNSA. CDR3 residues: CASSLGYGPYEQYF. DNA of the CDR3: TGTGCCAGCAGCTTGGGGTATGGGCCTTACGAGCAGTACTTC.

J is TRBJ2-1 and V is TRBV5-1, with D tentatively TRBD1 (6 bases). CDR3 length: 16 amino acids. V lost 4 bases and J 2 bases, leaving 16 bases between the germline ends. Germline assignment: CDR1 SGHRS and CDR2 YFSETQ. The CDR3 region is CASSPQGLRAYNEQFF. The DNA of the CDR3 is TGCGCCAGCAGCCCACAGGGATTAAGGGCCTACAATGAGCAGTTCTTC.

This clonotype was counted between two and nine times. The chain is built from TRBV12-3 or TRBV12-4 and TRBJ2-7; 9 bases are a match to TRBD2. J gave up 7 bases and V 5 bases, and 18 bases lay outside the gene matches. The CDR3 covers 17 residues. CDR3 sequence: CASSPRGVRRGGGEQYF. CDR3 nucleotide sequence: TGTGCCAGCAGTCCCCGGGGAGTGAGGCGGGGGGGCGGAGAGCAGTACTTC.

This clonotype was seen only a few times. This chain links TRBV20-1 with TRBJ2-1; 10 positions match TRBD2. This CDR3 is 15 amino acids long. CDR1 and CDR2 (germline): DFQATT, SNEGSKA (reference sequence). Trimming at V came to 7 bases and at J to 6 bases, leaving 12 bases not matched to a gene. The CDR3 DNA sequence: TGCAGTGGGGGGAACAGCGGGGGGGCCCTCAATGAGCAGTTCTTC. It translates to CSGGNSGGALNEQFF.

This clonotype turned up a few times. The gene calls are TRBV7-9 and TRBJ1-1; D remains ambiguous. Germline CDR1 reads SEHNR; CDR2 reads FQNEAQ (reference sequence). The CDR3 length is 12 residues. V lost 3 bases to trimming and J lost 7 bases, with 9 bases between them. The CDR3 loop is CASSFEGNEAFF. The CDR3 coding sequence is TGTGCCAGCAGCTTCGAGGGTAATGAAGCTTTCTTT.

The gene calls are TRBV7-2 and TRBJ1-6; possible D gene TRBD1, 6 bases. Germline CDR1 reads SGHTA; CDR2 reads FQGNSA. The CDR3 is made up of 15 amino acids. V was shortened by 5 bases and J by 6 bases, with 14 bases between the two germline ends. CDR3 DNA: TGTGCCAGCAGCCAGGGGCACCCGACTAATTCACCCCTCCACTTT. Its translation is CASSQGHPTNSPLHF. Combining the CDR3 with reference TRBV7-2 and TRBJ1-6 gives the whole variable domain GAGVSQSPSNKVTEKGKDVELRCDPISGHTALYWYRQSLGQGLEFLIYFQGNSAPDKSGLPSDRFSAERTGGSVSTLTIQRTQQEDSAVYLCASSQGHPTNSPLHFGNGTRLTVT.

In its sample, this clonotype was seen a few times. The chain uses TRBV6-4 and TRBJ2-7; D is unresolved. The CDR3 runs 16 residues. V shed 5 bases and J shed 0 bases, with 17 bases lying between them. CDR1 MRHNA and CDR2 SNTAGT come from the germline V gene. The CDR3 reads CASSKYWAESSYEQYF. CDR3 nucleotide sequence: TGTGCCAGCAGTAAATATTGGGCTGAGAGCTCCTACGAGCAGTACTTC.